A single sample gave rise to the 7 T cell receptor beta chains below, sequenced in a study of CD8+CD57+ T cells in acquired aplastic anemia. Investigators profiled TCR beta VDJ and CDR3 from genomic DNA template. TCRdb reanalysed the reads using MiXCR and keeps one entry per CDR3 protein. The data show about 190,000 distinct CDR3 sequences, 50% to 55% seen once. The sample consisted of sorted CD4+, CD8+, or CD8+CD57+ T cells (not recorded which) from PBMCs. Receptor source: a human donor in good health, serving as a control.

In regard to this clonotype: Given a much more abundant clone one base away, this may be a read error. The J gene is TRBJ2-7, the V gene TRBV10-2; D gene uncertain. This CDR3 contains 14 residues. Looked up from germline, CDR1 is WSHSY and CDR2 is SAAADI. CDR3 sequence: CASSQDLAGPEQCF. For the CDR3, the DNA is TGTGCCAGCAGCCAAGATCTGGCTGGTCCCGAGCAGTGCTTC.

This clonotype was picked up many times. The chain carries TRBV7-2 and TRBJ1-6, with TRBD1 matching over 7 bases. CDR1 SGHTA and CDR2 FQGNSA come from the germline V gene. This CDR3 is built from 17 residues. With 1 base clipped from V and 7 bases from J, the junction kept 10 bases outside the gene matches. CDR3 sequence: CASSLGSDRSWNSPLHF. In DNA form, the CDR3 reads TGTGCCAGCAGCTTAGGGTCGGACAGGTCCTGGAATTCACCCCTCCACTTT.

Comments on this clonotype: A junction boundary mismatches the germline segment, possibly from a read error. The CDR3 spells CASSGQGAEEKLFF. The CDR3 bases are TGTGCTAGCAGTGGACAGGGGGCGGAAGAAAAACTGTTTTTT. The V and J genes are TRBV12-3 or TRBV12-4 and TRBJ1-4, with TRBD1 matching over 11 bases. This CDR3 has 14 amino acids.

This clonotype has just a few counts. The chain joins TRBV4-3 to TRBJ2-1, with 7 bases matching TRBD2. Germline V gene sequence: CDR1 LGHNA, CDR2 YSLEER. The CDR3 has 16 residues. Trimming removed 1 base from V and 2 bases from J; junction bases left unmatched: 5. The CDR3 coding sequence is TGCGCCAGCAGCCAAGGCTGGGGGGGGGCCTACAATGAGCAGTTCTTC. This codes for CASSQGWGGAYNEQFF.

The V and J genes are TRBV12-3 or TRBV12-4 and TRBJ1-5; 7 bases fit TRBD1. The V segment lost 8 bases and the J segment 0 bases; nucleotides outside the gene matches: 10. The CDR3 has 16 amino acids. This chain's CDR3 is CASGDRVTYSNQPQHF. The CDR3 nucleotides are TGTGCCAGCGGAGACAGGGTGACATATAGCAATCAGCCCCAGCATTTT.

This clonotype was found a few times. This clone may be a read error of a much larger clone one base away. The rearrangement uses TRBV2 and TRBJ1-1; D not resolved. Germline V gene data show CDR1 as SNHLY and CDR2 as FYNNEI. Trimming removed 5 bases at V and 0 bases at J, with 4 bases between. The CDR3 consists of 12 residues. In DNA form, the CDR3 reads TGTGCCAGCAGTTACGTGAACACTGAAGCTTTCTTT. Its translation is CASSYVNTEAFF.

V is TRBV2 and J is TRBJ2-7, with TRBD2 identical over 8 bases. Germline loops: CDR1 SNHLY, CDR2 FYNNEI. The trim removed 6 bases at V and 4 bases at J, leaving 5 bases unmatched. This CDR3 has 13 amino acids. CDR3: CASRPGLGYEQYF. The CDR3 nucleotides are TGTGCCAGCAGACCGGGACTAGGTTACGAGCAGTACTTC.